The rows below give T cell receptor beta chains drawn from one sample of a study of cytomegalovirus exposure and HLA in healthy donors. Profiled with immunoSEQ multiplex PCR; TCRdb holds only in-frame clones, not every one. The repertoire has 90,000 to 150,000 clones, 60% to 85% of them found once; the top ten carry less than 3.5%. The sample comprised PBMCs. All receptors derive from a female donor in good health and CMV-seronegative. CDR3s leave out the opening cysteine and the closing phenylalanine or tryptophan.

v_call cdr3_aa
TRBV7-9 SSSLGGGDQPQH
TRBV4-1 ASSHPGTGGYEQY
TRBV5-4 ASSSRDSREQY
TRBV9 ASSASGGAETQY
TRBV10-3 AISESRRSYSGNTIY
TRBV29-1 SVEDPKQETQY
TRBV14 ASSQVSSSGAQY
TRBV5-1 ASSFVGDIQY
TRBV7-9 SSTPGLAWETQY
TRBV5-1 ASSLGTTYEQY
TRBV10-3 AISLQQGGETQY
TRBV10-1 ASSRDRVNTEAF
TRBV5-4 ASSLRRESTDTQY
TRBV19 ATLRRSGGAAGANVLT
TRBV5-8 ASSLPSGHMSYEQY
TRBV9 ASSVAVGSGSYNEQF
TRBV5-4 ASSFSRNYGYT
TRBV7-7 ASSSGQGAYNEQF
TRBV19 AVTQGIYQPQH
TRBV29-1 SVDSGGAVAF
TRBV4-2 ASSQRRGDEQY
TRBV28 ASLGGNGELF
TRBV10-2 ASSEDTDYEQY
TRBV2 ASSDSVGGLVAF
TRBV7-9 ASSSRDRSFYEQY
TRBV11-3 ARHKPDKSAEAF
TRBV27 ASSSDSHSNQPQH
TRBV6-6 ASSYSTSGGYEQY
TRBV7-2 ASSLDTSQQY
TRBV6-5 ASRGTLNTEAF
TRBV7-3 ASPGEPLGYEQY
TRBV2 ASSLSSYNSPLH
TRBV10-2 ASSESVRQGANEQF
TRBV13 ASSRERGADTQY
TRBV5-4 ASSLSVADTEAF
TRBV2 ASNRQPNEKLF
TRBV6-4 ASSDRAGNEAF
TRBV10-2 ASSEMTSAEQY
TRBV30 AWSDSPNIQY
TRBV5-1 ASSSTEREQF
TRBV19 ASSISDRVLSQPQH
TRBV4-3 ASSQDATSTDTQY
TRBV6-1 ASSEGTENTEAF
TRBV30 AWSETDNQPQH
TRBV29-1 SVGGNEQF
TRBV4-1 ASSQEGQGDNQPQH
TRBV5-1 ASSSGPGTDTGELF
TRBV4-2 ASSQELRVVNYGYT
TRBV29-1 SVPKPGKRWETQY
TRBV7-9 ASSLPRDSNEQF
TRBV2 ASSPDRGAGAEAF
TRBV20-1 SARGGDTIY
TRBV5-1 ASSWETGNTEAF